Below, 4 T cell receptor beta chains from the same sample are listed, as sequenced in a study of blood T cell repertoires in COVID-19. Generated by immunoSEQ multiplex PCR, the TCRdb table keeps only in-frame clones and is missing some. The sample records roughly 250,000 clones, approximately 79% being singletons. The sequencing sample was made of peripheral blood. The receptors were gathered from a woman of 80 years or more with active or convalescent COVID-19.

The chain recombines TRBV18 with TRBJ2-5, with D maybe TRBD1 (5 bases). The germline CDR1 and CDR2 sequences are KGHSH and LQKENI. The CDR3 sequence is 17 residues long. V lost 0 bases and J lost 5, with 19 bases in between. CDR3 region: CASSPPMGRRAGETQYF. DNA of the CDR3: TGTGCCAGCTCACCACCCATGGGCCGACGGGCAGGGGAGACCCAGTACTTC.

This chain joins TRBV28 and TRBJ1-5, with TRBD1 as a possible D gene (5 bases). The germline gives CDR1 MDHEN, CDR2 SYDVKM. Trimming stripped 5 bases from V and 5 bases from J, with 16 bases between. This CDR3 has 15 residues. As DNA, the CDR3 is TGTGCCAGCAGTCCCGCGGACATAAACTATCAGCCCCAGCATTTT. This translates into CASSPADINYQPQHF.

The CDR3 region has the DNA TGTGCCAGCAGTTACTCTCAAGCCAACTACGAGCAGTACTTC. As protein: CASSYSQANYEQYF. The chain links TRBV6-5 to TRBJ2-7, with D unclear. Trimming took off 0 bases at V and 3 bases at J, with 9 bases between the two ends. This CDR3 comprises 14 residues. CDR1 and CDR2 (germline): MNHEY, SVGAGI.

The chain recombines TRBV10-3 with TRBJ1-1, with TRBD1 identical over 7 bases. CDR3 size: 14 residues. Per germline, CDR1 ENHRY and CDR2 SYGVKD. The V and J ends lost 6 bases and 1 base, in that order; junction bases with no gene match: 5. This CDR3 is CAIRPTGTNTEAFF. DNA of the CDR3: TGTGCCATCAGACCGACAGGGACGAACACTGAAGCTTTCTTT.